This T cell receptor (beta chain) is from a study of beta chain features in type 1 diabetes. Study context: Comparable age, gender and cell yields were observed in patients relative to healthy donors.

The germline V gene encodes CDR1 SGHRS and CDR2 YFSETQ. Germline trimming cut 4 bases from V and 4 bases from J; bases unmatched to any gene: 2. The CDR3 totals 15 residues. Expressed TCRB transcripts were sequenced because the entire RNA isolate underwent reverse transcription. Sequencing used immunoSEQ multiplex PCR; TCRdb keeps in-frame clones, though not all of them. Found here are tens of thousands of clones, approximately 49% of them singletons; the top ten hold roughly 0.25%. Comment on this clone: The antigen remains undetermined.

Study-level findings and limits: Shortening of TCRB CDR3s, moderate but significant, appeared in all four CD4+ subsets of Type 1 diabetes patients. In cDNA sequencing, cells with high TCR expression could be over-represented. The study found that naive, central memory and Treg TCRB repertoires appeared more similar in patients than in healthy donors.

Sequencing used stem cell memory CD4+ T cells from blood. The TCR was taken from a woman in her twenties or thirties in good health. The chain has TRBV5-1 and TRBJ2-1; 13 nucleotides line up with TRBD2. The CDR3 DNA reads TGCGCCAGCAGCCCGGGACTAGCGGGGTACAATGAGCAGTTCTTC. Its protein product is CASSPGLAGYNEQFF.